The sequence of this T cell receptor (beta chain) was determined in a study of cytomegalovirus exposure and HLA in healthy donors. The CDR3 loop spans 16 amino acids. V was pared by 3 bases and J by 2 bases, with 16 bases between. Germline-derived CDR1 and CDR2 are SGHTA and FQGNSA. Vbeta (60) and Jbeta (13) primers were used in the PCR. Per the original methods: In a later analysis, around 10 million of tens of millions of unique beta chains occurred in at least two donors. Profiling relied on immunoSEQ multiplex PCR, and the TCRdb table lists in-frame clones only, not all of them. V and J calls and clone size follow that table, whereas D and trimming were derived from the DNA. The sample gives 200,000 to 300,000 clones, roughly 81% of which show up once; roughly 2% is in the top ten. This clone was seen just once.

This sequence was found in a middle-aged woman in good health and CMV-seropositive. This rearrangement joins TRBV7-2 to TRBJ2-5, with D possibly matching TRBD2 (6 bases). Specimen: PBMCs. CDR3 region: CASSFLGGKPQETQYF. The CDR3 DNA reads as TGTGCCAGCAGCTTCCTTGGCGGGAAACCACAAGAGACCCAGTACTTC.